This T cell receptor (beta chain) appears in the sequencing data of a study of CD8+ T cells in alopecia areata. Following RNA extraction, reverse transcription yielded cDNA that acted as the sequencing template. Clones were sequenced by immunoSEQ multiplex PCR, and TCRdb holds only the in-frame ones, with some missing. This repertoire shows tens of thousands of clones, around 61% found once; its top ten account for around 22%. As to treatment: oral pan-JAK inhibitor, 5-10 mg twice daily. Collection of lesional scalp punch biopsies and peripheral blood was performed in alopecia areata patients. This clonotype originated in a human donor with alopecia areata. The specimen was CD8+ T cells sorted from blood, collected at week 24, from a patient treated with tofacitinib.

The CDR3 DNA sequence: TGTGCCAGCAGTGAACGGGGAATTGCCTACGAGCAGTACTTC. As protein: CASSERGIAYEQYF. The chain recombines TRBV25-1 with TRBJ2-7; possibly TRBD2 for D (5 bases). Germline CDR1 MGHDK, CDR2 SYGVNS. The CDR3 runs to 14 residues. Trimming cost V 2 bases and J 2 bases, with 10 bases left between them.